This T cell receptor (beta chain) was found in a study of OX40 agonist ivuxolimab in advanced cancers. Overall study results and limits: Normalized expansion of T-cell clones was also low for some nonresponders. Within 6 weeks, CD4+ and CD8+ blood T cells expanded clonally at 0.1 to 3.0 mg/kg.

To note about this clone: Its antigen is not known.

J gave up 8 bases and V 4 bases, and 8 bases lay outside the gene matches. Looked up from germline, CDR1 is MNHNS and CDR2 is SASEGT. This CDR3 contains 17 residues. A history of autoimmune disease or systemic immunosuppression excluded patients. Clones were sequenced by immunoSEQ multiplex PCR, and TCRdb holds only the in-frame ones, with some missing. The sample has just over 95,000 clones; about 85% are singletons. The sequence came from an adult with an advanced solid tumor such as melanoma, head and neck, liver or kidney cancer. The specimen was CD4+ or CD8+ T cells sorted from blood, collected in a trial of the OX40 agonist ivuxolimab. The V gene is TRBV6-1, the J gene TRBJ2-1; 16 bases match TRBD2. CDR3 loop: CASSAGTSGRALDEQFF. The CDR3 DNA is TGTGCCAGCAGTGCCGGGACTAGCGGGAGGGCCTTGGATGAGCAGTTCTTC.